This entry lists 15 T cell receptor beta chains sequenced from one sample in a study of siplizumab effects on memory and regulatory T cells. Their target antigens are unknown. Sequenced by immunoSEQ multiplex PCR; TCRdb stores in-frame clones only, minus some. The sample lists fewer than 8,500 clones, about two fifths occurring once. Mixed lymphocyte reaction cells were cocultured at 37°C for 5 to 6 days. Sequenced input: CFSE-low (dividing) CD8+ T cells sorted from an allogeneic mixed lymphocyte reaction. The origin of the receptors is a human donor in good health; the cells came from an allogeneic mixed lymphocyte reaction.

By sample fraction, this clone is medium-sized (0.01 to 0.1%). V gene TRBV14 combines with J gene TRBJ2-1; D remains ambiguous. Trimming removed 4 bases from V and 9 bases from J, with 16 bases in between. CDR3 size: 14 residues. CDR1 and CDR2 (germline): SGHDN, FVKESK. For the CDR3, the DNA is TGTGCCAGCAGCCTATACCCGGGTCTAGTTGAGCAGTTCTTC. This gives the protein CASSLYPGLVEQFF. The full variable domain, rest sourced from reference TRBV14 and TRBJ2-1, is EAGVTQFPSHSVIEKGQTVTLRCDPISGHDNLYWYRRVMGKEIKFLLHFVKESKQDESGMPNNRFLAERTGGTYSTLKVQPAELEDSGVYFCASSLYPGLVEQFFGPGTRLTVL.

The V and J genes are TRBV21-1 and TRBJ1-5; the D call TRBD1 from the table was never checked on the DNA. TRBV21-1 is a documented pseudogene. This CDR3 has 15 amino acids. CDR3 nucleotides: TGTGCCAGCAGCGCCCAGGGGAATAGCAATCAGCCCCAGCATTTT. It is translated as CASSAQGNSNQPQHF.

In its sample, this clone was seen a few times. The gene calls are TRBV4-3 and TRBJ2-7; D is possibly TRBD2 (5 bases). This CDR3 has 15 amino acids. V lost 0 bases to trimming and J lost 6 bases, with 15 bases between them. Germline V lookup: CDR1 LGHNA, CDR2 YSLEER. In DNA form, the CDR3 reads TGCGCCAGCAGCCAAGACGCCACACTAGGGCCCGAGCAGTACTTC. Protein sequence: CASSQDATLGPEQYF.

This clone is medium-sized. The chain uses TRBV19 and TRBJ2-7; D is perhaps TRBD1 or TRBD2 (6 bases each). The germline V gene has CDR1 LNHDA and CDR2 SQIVND (reference sequence). The CDR3 spans 14 residues. V was clipped by 3 bases and J by 1 base, with 10 bases between them. In nucleotides, the CDR3 is TGTGCCAGTAGTATCTGGGGGGCTTCCTACGAGCAGTACTTC. Protein sequence: CASSIWGASYEQYF.

This clone was observed a few times. J is TRBJ1-2 and V is TRBV6-5; perhaps TRBD1 as D (5 bases). The V gene lost 6 bases and the J gene lost 2 bases, with 13 bases spanning the gap. Germline loops: CDR1 MNHEY, CDR2 SVGAGI. The CDR3 is made up of 14 amino acids. The CDR3 loop is CASRSGVSNYGYTF. The CDR3 nucleotides are TGTGCCAGCAGGTCGGGGGTCTCCAACTATGGCTACACCTTC.

The chain joins TRBV30 to TRBJ2-1, with a possible D match to TRBD2 (5 bases). The germline gives CDR1 GTSNPN, CDR2 SVGIG (reference sequence). Trimming pared 0 bases from V and 0 bases from J, leaving 9 bases between. The CDR3 length is 15 residues. Here the CDR3 DNA reads TGTGCCTGGAGTGTAATGGGGAGCTCCTACAATGAGCAGTTCTTC. Its translation is CAWSVMGSSYNEQFF.

This clone is medium-sized within its sample. This chain's CDR3 is CASSLRAGSTDTQYF. CDR3 sequence (DNA): TGTGCCAGCAGCTTAAGGGCGGGAAGCACAGATACGCAGTATTTT. J is TRBJ2-3 and V is TRBV7-6, with D possibly being TRBD2 (6 bases). The CDR3 consists of 15 residues. Germline values: CDR1 SGHVS, CDR2 FNYEAQ. Trimming removed 2 bases at V and 0 bases at J, with 9 bases between.

This clone was seen more than once but under ten times. The J gene is TRBJ2-7, the V gene TRBV4-1; 7 positions agree with TRBD2. The J segment lost 3 bases and the V segment lost 6 bases, leaving 8 bases of the junction unmatched. Germline V CDR1 and CDR2: MGHRA, YSYEKL. The CDR3 has 14 residues. CDR3 loop: CASSPAAGSYEQYF. CDR3 bases: TGCGCCAGCAGTCCTGCAGCGGGAAGCTACGAGCAGTACTTC.

V and J are TRBV21-1 and TRBJ1-5; the D call TRBD1 from the table was never checked on the DNA. TRBV21-1 counts as a pseudogene. CDR3 length: 14 amino acids. The CDR3 loop is CASSGTGDNQPQHF. DNA of the CDR3: TGTGCCAGCTCCGGGACAGGGGATAATCAGCCCCAGCATTTT.

The sample holds a few counts of this clone. CDR3 loop: CASSPETRGNEQFF. The CDR3 nucleotides read TGTGCCAGCAGCCCCGAGACTAGGGGGAATGAGCAGTTCTTC. The V gene is TRBV7-6, the J gene TRBJ2-1; D possibly matches TRBD1 or TRBD2 (6 bases each). From germline, CDR1 is SGHVS and CDR2 FNYEAQ. The CDR3 has 14 residues. The germline V and J ends were trimmed by 5 bases and 7 bases, with 15 bases remaining between them.

This clone was observed a few times. This chain uses TRBV6-6 with TRBJ2-2, with D unresolved. CDR1 is MNHNY and CDR2 is SVGAGI in the germline V gene (reference sequence). CDR3 length: 14 amino acids. The V and J ends lost 6 bases and 0 bases respectively, with 8 bases between them. The CDR3 DNA is TGTGCCAGCAGCCTATATGCGAACACCGGGGAGCTGTTTTTT. Translation gives CASSLYANTGELFF.

The chain is built from TRBV18 and TRBJ2-3; D is ambiguous. Germline lookup yields CDR1 KGHSH and CDR2 LQKENI. The CDR3 sequence is 14 residues long. Trimming took 3 bases from V and 1 from J, leaving 8 bases between them. The DNA for the CDR3 is TGTGCCAGCTCACCCAAGGATCGCACAGATACGCAGTATTTT. Amino acid sequence: CASSPKDRTDTQYF.

The chain combines TRBV19 with TRBJ1-1; tentatively, D is TRBD1 (6 bases). The CDR3 length is 13 residues. The V gene lost 3 bases and the J gene lost 5 bases, with 10 bases spanning the gap. Germline CDR1 and CDR2: LNHDA and SQIVND (reference sequence). The DNA for the CDR3 is TGTGCCAGTAGTATCGGGGGCGCGACTGAAGCTTTCTTT. Translated: CASSIGGATEAFF.

The genes are TRBV7-3 and TRBJ2-6; unclear D gene. V was cut by 4 bases and J by 0 bases, with 10 bases left in between. Germline assignment: CDR1 SGHTA and CDR2 FQGTGA. CDR3 length: 16 amino acids. The CDR3 DNA reads TGTGCCAGCAGCTCGACTCCCATCTCTGGGGCCAACGTCCTGACTTTC. This gives the protein CASSSTPISGANVLTF.

The chain joins TRBV30 to TRBJ2-7, with D maybe TRBD1 (6 bases). Trimming removed 1 base from V and 5 bases from J, with 18 bases in between. Germline CDR1 is GTSNPN and CDR2 is SVGIG (reference sequence). The CDR3 spans 15 residues. The CDR3 DNA is TGTGCCTGGAGTGAAACTGAACAGGGTGGGGACGAGCAGTACTTC. It is translated as CAWSETEQGGDEQYF.